This T cell receptor (beta chain) was identified in a study of control samples from healthy donors and cancer patients. The CDR3 extends over 17 amino acids. Trimming stripped 6 bases from V and 0 bases from J, with 18 bases between. Germline assignment: CDR1 ENHRY and CDR2 SYGVKD. Assay used: immunoSEQ multiplex PCR; TCRdb lists only in-frame clones, some missing. The data show 18,000 or so clones, about 82% seen once. This clone showed up just once. The receptor was derived from a woman aged 70-85 years with colorectal cancer. The sample was PBMCs. V usage is TRBV10-3 and J usage is TRBJ2-1, with no clear D. CDR3 sequence (DNA): TGTGCCATCAGAGTCAATTCTACCTCGAGCTCCTACAATGAGCAGTTCTTC. As protein: CAIRVNSTSSSYNEQFF.